This T cell receptor (beta chain) was observed in a study of Ad26.COV2.S vaccination and SARS-CoV-2 variants. In the study overall: Donor was assigned to the Ad26.COV2.S arm of trial COV1001. Intramuscular Ad26.COV2.S doses were given once or twice, 56 days apart.

V was clipped by 1 base and J by 5 bases, with 9 bases between them. CDR1 and CDR2 (germline): SGHDT, YYEEEE. This CDR3 contains 13 residues. TCRdb's copy holds only in-frame clones and misses some; the assay was immunoSEQ multiplex PCR. The table records hundreds of thousands of clones, about 90% of them present only once. Treatment noted: 15 to 20 received Ad26.COV2.S at low or high dose, single or two shots; five or six received placebo; per-sample allocation not given. Collection of the samples took place on day 63 after the first injection of vaccine or placebo. The material sequenced was peripheral blood, taken in a trial of Ad26.COV2.S vaccine versus placebo. J is TRBJ2-5 and V is TRBV5-6; no clear D. This clonotype was obtained from a person aged 18 to 65 who received the Ad26.COV2.S COVID-19 vaccine or a placebo. The CDR3 sequence is CASSLIGSETQYF. As DNA, the CDR3 is TGTGCCAGCAGCTTGATCGGTAGTGAGACCCAGTACTTC.